This T cell receptor (beta chain) was captured by sequencing in a study of control samples from healthy donors and cancer patients. Data came from immunoSEQ multiplex PCR; TCRdb stores just in-frame clones and leaves some out. Altogether about 140,000 clones are present, 75% to 95% being singletons, with the ten largest covering approximately 7.2%. From germline, CDR1 is SGHTA and CDR2 FQGTGA. The CDR3 runs 15 residues. V was trimmed by 2 bases and J by 0 bases, leaving 8 bases between them. J is TRBJ2-1 and V is TRBV7-3, with a possible D match to TRBD2 (6 bases). Sequenced material: blood. The clonotype comes from a man aged 18 to 29 in good health. The CDR3 DNA is TGTGCCAGCAGCTTAGACGGGAGCTCCTACAATGAGCAGTTCTTC. Encoded protein: CASSLDGSSYNEQFF. The variable domain in full, with the rest retrieved from reference TRBV7-3 and TRBJ2-1, is GAGVSQTPSNKVTEKGKYVELRCDPISGHTALYWYRQSLGQGPEFLIYFQGTGAADDSGLPNDRFFAVRPEGSVSTLKIQRTERGDSAVYLCASSLDGSSYNEQFFGPGTRLTVL.